The clone carrying this TCR beta chain has more than one count but fewer than ten. Per the original data handling: Estimates of nucleated cell counts were drawn from the amplification of reference gene primers. Clones were sequenced by immunoSEQ multiplex PCR, and TCRdb holds only the in-frame ones, with some missing. For V, J and clone size, that table is used; D and trimming come from the DNA. The sample includes about 260,000 clones, about 87% of them seen just once. This sample was taken from a study of blood T cell repertoires in COVID-19. Across the whole study: From the United States, Italy and Spain came samples of acute and convalescent COVID-19. T cells, B-cell-depleted T cells, or PBMCs provided the cDNA or gDNA that served as material.

The specimen sequenced was peripheral blood. This TCR was sampled from a woman between 45 and 60 years old with acute or convalescent COVID-19.

The CDR3 protein is CASSHQAGTAVYYNEQFF. CDR3 DNA: TGTGCCAGCAGCCACCAAGCCGGGACAGCAGTCTACTACAATGAGCAGTTCTTC. The genes are TRBV3-1 (or the pseudogene TRBV3-2) and TRBJ2-1, with 7 bases fitting TRBD1. Germline V gene sequence: CDR1 LGHDT, CDR2 YNNKEL (reference sequence). Trimming took 3 bases from V and 3 from J; bases not matched to a gene: 14. This CDR3 comprises 18 residues.